This entry features one TCR beta chain sequence. Its cognate antigen is unknown. The data are from a study of vaccination effects on CD4 cells after COVID-19. ViraFEST assay sequencing came after antigen-specific CD4+ T cells were expanded with viral peptide pools. An approximately 10-day culture period preceded the isolation of CD4+ T cells. Participants got two doses of BNT162b2 or mRNA-1273 vaccine. For each well, 1.5 million to 2.5 million PBMC were cultured with 8.5 to 10 IU/ml IL-2 and about 9.9 ug/ml peptides. V was shortened by 0 bases and J by 0 bases, with 16 bases between the two germline ends. Germline V CDR1 and CDR2: MNHEY, SVGEGT. This CDR3 is 18 amino acids long. The assay was immunoSEQ multiplex PCR, and TCRdb's table has in-frame clones only and misses some. The top ten hold 9% of the sample, which has some 17,000 clones, approximately 70% seen once. Notes on the study in general: Healthy vaccinees' vaccine-induced clones included only 1 of 255 that recognized common cold coronaviruses. At late timepoints after vaccination, vaccine- and infection-induced clones shrank markedly. Recruitment yielded few convalescent patients, and the study had no early post-infection timepoints.

Sequencing used CD4+ T cells from PBMCs cultured with SARS-CoV-2 spike peptides, obtained after COVID-19 vaccination. The chain couples TRBV6-2 or TRBV6-3 to TRBJ2-3; D might be TRBD1 or TRBD2, each matching 5 bases. This TCR was sampled from a human donor who received a COVID-19 vaccine. CDR3 sequence reads: CASSYSIPGRSSTDTQYF. The CDR3 DNA reads TGTGCCAGCAGTTACTCGATCCCGGGGCGGTCTAGCACAGATACGCAGTATTTT.